The 6 T cell receptor beta chains below all came from one sample that was sequenced in a study of T cell changes during pregnancy in multiple sclerosis. Generated by immunoSEQ multiplex PCR, the TCRdb table keeps only in-frame clones and is missing some. The sample lists roughly 120,000 clones, more than 85% occurring once. The starting material was peripheral blood, obtained in the third trimester of pregnancy. These receptors originate from a female donor with multiple sclerosis, enrolled in a pregnancy study.

This chain connects TRBV5-4 to TRBJ2-5; TRBD1 aligns across 12 bases. Germline V CDR1 and CDR2: SGHNT, YYREEE (reference sequence). CDR3 length equals 17 residues. Germline trimming cut 4 bases from V and 5 bases from J; bases unmatched to any gene: 12. In DNA, the CDR3 is TGTGCCAGCAGCGCTACCGGGACAGGGGGCGTTAGGGAGACCCAGTACTTC. This codes for CASSATGTGGVRETQYF.

The genes are TRBV14 and TRBJ2-1; D perhaps matches TRBD1 (6 bases). This CDR3 region has 14 residues. Germline CDR1 reads SGHDN; CDR2 reads FVKESK. Trimming cost V 6 bases and J 2 bases, with 11 bases left between them. This CDR3 reads CASSSTGPYNEQFF. Written as DNA, the CDR3 is TGTGCCAGCAGTAGCACAGGGCCCTACAATGAGCAGTTCTTC.

The rearrangement links TRBV10-3 to TRBJ1-2; 9 nucleotides match TRBD1. The CDR3 has 13 residues. Trimming cost V 9 bases and J 2 bases; bases outside gene matches: 4. The germline V gene has CDR1 ENHRY and CDR2 SYGVKD. CDR3 region: CAITGTGNYGYTF. Written as DNA, the CDR3 is TGTGCCATTACCGGGACAGGGAACTATGGCTACACCTTC.

This chain links TRBV6-6 with TRBJ2-7, with 13 bases aligning to TRBD2. CDR3 length: 15 residues. V shed 6 bases and J 5 bases; nucleotides not matched to a gene: 7. Germline V gives CDR1 MNHNY, CDR2 SVGAGI (reference sequence). The CDR3 loop reads CASRVGLAGVHEQYF. The CDR3 nucleotides are TGTGCCAGCAGGGTAGGACTAGCGGGAGTTCACGAGCAGTACTTC.

V and J are TRBV5-1 and TRBJ2-7; 7 bases align to TRBD1. CDR1 is SGHRS and CDR2 is YFSETQ in the germline V gene. Trimming at V came to 6 bases and at J to 1 base, leaving 7 bases not matched to a gene. This CDR3 comprises 14 residues. The CDR3 spells CASTLTGVSYEQYF. The CDR3 nucleotides read TGCGCCAGCACCCTTACAGGGGTTTCCTACGAGCAGTACTTC.

This chain links TRBV6-1 with TRBJ1-2; a possible D gene is TRBD1 (5 bases). Trimming removed 8 bases from V and 2 bases from J, with 18 bases in between. The germline gives CDR1 MNHNS, CDR2 SASEGT. There are 15 residues in the CDR3. The CDR3 loop reads CASGAGRKQNYGYTF. CDR3 bases: TGTGCCAGCGGAGCAGGGAGGAAACAGAACTATGGCTACACCTTC.